The T cell receptor (beta chain) under discussion was sequenced for a study of T-cell reconstitution after alpha-beta-depleted transplantation in children. Looked up from germline, CDR1 is SGHRS and CDR2 is YFSETQ. This CDR3 has 17 amino acids. The germline V and J ends were trimmed by 4 bases and 10 bases, with 27 bases remaining between them. This clonotype was counted ten times or more. Antigen: not known. General study results and limits: After one year, T-cell counts and TCRbeta diversity mostly came from new T cells. Surviving recipient T cells and thymic progenitors underlay high day-60 TCRbeta diversity in some patients. Two months or so post-transplant, alpha-beta T cells reportedly derived from several hundred expanded graft clones.

Preparation of the TCRbeta library was carried out with unique molecular identifiers. MiXCR, applied by TCRdb to the PCR reads, yields one record per CDR3 protein. The sample contains 480,000 or so distinct CDR3 sequences, 10% of which appear only once. The chain links TRBV5-1 to TRBJ2-1; the D call may be TRBD1 or TRBD2 (5 bases each). The specimen was PBMCs, collected before TCRalphabeta/CD19-depleted stem cell transplant. The sequence was collected from a child aged 2 to 15 with inherited bone marrow failure, due to receive a stem cell transplant. CDR3 bases: TGCGCCAGCAGCGAGCATCCATGGCGCCTCGGACGGGACGAGCAGTTCTTC. Amino acid sequence: CASSEHPWRLGRDEQFF.